Below, 29 T cell receptor beta chains from the same sample are listed, as sequenced in a study of T cell repertoires in cytomegalovirus infection. TCRdb fed the reads into MiXCR, producing one record per CDR3 protein. The data show hundreds of thousands of distinct CDR3 sequences, 20% to 25% seen once. Sequences were obtained from CD8+ T cells from PBMCs. The receptors derive from a human donor in good health (CMV status not recorded). Some clones in this sample may be carry-over from other donors' samples.

This clonotype was observed many times. The V gene is TRBV7-2, the J gene TRBJ2-7; 7 bases are shared with TRBD1. Trimming cost V 5 bases and J 7 bases; bases outside gene matches: 14. Germline V gene sequence: CDR1 SGHTA, CDR2 FQGNSA. This CDR3 region has 15 residues. The CDR3 DNA sequence: TGTGCCAGCAGCCAGACAGGGTCGGGCTACGGAGAGCAGTACTTC. It codes for CASSQTGSGYGEQYF.

This clonotype was observed a handful of times. V is TRBV10-3 and J is TRBJ2-7; no definite D call. The germline V gene has CDR1 ENHRY and CDR2 SYGVKD. Trimming shortened V by 2 bases and J by 0 bases, and 14 bases separated the two germline ends. CDR3 length: 16 amino acids. CDR3 sequence: CAISETNWDFSYEQYF. The CDR3 DNA sequence: TGTGCCATCAGTGAGACGAATTGGGATTTCTCCTACGAGCAGTACTTC.

At least ten counts were recorded for this clonotype. The chain has TRBV6-5 and TRBJ2-7; 7 bases are shared with TRBD1. Trimming at V came to 0 bases and at J to 3 bases, leaving 2 bases not matched to a gene. CDR1 MNHEY and CDR2 SVGAGI come from the germline V gene. This CDR3 has 14 residues. The CDR3 spells CASSYSAGGYEQYF. CDR3 DNA sequence: TGTGCCAGCAGTTACTCTGCAGGGGGCTACGAGCAGTACTTC.

This clonotype was seen at least ten times. V usage is TRBV5-1 and J usage is TRBJ2-5, with a weak D call TRBD2 (6 bases). CDR1 is SGHRS and CDR2 is YFSETQ in the germline V gene. V was shortened by 0 bases and J by 5 bases, with 14 bases between the two germline ends. The CDR3 length is 15 residues. The CDR3 nucleotides read TGCGCCAGCAGCTTGGCGATTAGCGGAGAGGAGACCCAGTACTTC. Protein sequence: CASSLAISGEETQYF.

DNA for the CDR3: TGCAGCGTTGTGAGGCAGAACGCTGGAAACACCATATATTTT. Protein sequence: CSVVRQNAGNTIYF. This sequence joins TRBV29-1 and TRBJ1-3; no reliable D call. This CDR3 contains 14 residues. V lost 4 bases and J lost 2, with 12 bases in between. The germline V gene encodes CDR1 SQVTM and CDR2 ANQGSEA.

The V call is TRBV28, the J call TRBJ1-2, with a tentative D call TRBD1 (6 bases). V lost 7 bases and J lost 6, with 12 bases in between. Germline V lookup: CDR1 MDHEN, CDR2 SYDVKM. The CDR3 is made up of 12 amino acids. CDR3 residues: CASNDRPDGYTF. As DNA, the CDR3 is TGTGCCAGCAATGACAGGCCAGATGGCTACACCTTC.

This clonotype was found many times. The chain is built from TRBV2 and TRBJ1-1, with 8 bases matching TRBD1. Trimming removed 2 bases from V and 2 bases from J; junction bases left unmatched: 7. Germline V gives CDR1 SNHLY, CDR2 FYNNEI. This CDR3 is built from 16 residues. CDR3 in amino acids: CASSERWQGANTEAFF. The CDR3 region has the DNA TGTGCCAGCAGTGAACGTTGGCAGGGGGCTAACACTGAAGCTTTCTTT.

In this sample, this clonotype turned up many times. This chain links TRBV7-6 with TRBJ1-1; D ambiguous. The CDR3 loop spans 13 amino acids. Trimming removed 5 bases from V and 5 bases from J, with 12 bases in between. Germline assignment: CDR1 SGHVS and CDR2 FNYEAQ. This CDR3 is CASSPPGVTEAFF. CDR3 nucleotides: TGTGCCAGCAGCCCACCCGGAGTTACTGAAGCTTTCTTT. Full variable domain (outside the CDR3, taken from reference TRBV7-6 and TRBJ1-1): GAGVSQSPRYKVTKRGQDVALRCDPISGHVSLYWYRQALGQGPEFLTYFNYEAQQDKSGLPNDRFSAERPEGSISTLTIQRTEQRDSAMYRCASSPPGVTEAFFGQGTRLTVV.

The V and J genes are TRBV27 and TRBJ2-3, with D perhaps TRBD2 (5 bases). The CDR3 loop spans 17 amino acids. CDR1 MNHEY and CDR2 SMNVEV come from the germline V gene (reference sequence). Trimming took off 5 bases at V and 0 bases at J, with 18 bases between the two ends. The CDR3 here is CASSPLISAISTDTQYF. The CDR3 nucleotides read TGTGCCAGCAGTCCTCTAATTAGCGCCATTAGCACAGATACGCAGTATTTT.

V gene TRBV4-2 combines with J gene TRBJ1-1; a possible D gene is TRBD1 (6 bases). The germline V and J ends were trimmed by 4 bases and 3 bases, with 21 bases remaining between them. This CDR3 has 17 residues. Germline assignment: CDR1 LGHNA and CDR2 YNFKEQ. The CDR3 spells CASSPPFISGDDTEAFF. CDR3 DNA: TGTGCCAGCAGCCCCCCATTTATTTCAGGGGATGACACTGAAGCTTTCTTT.

The chain combines TRBV29-1 with TRBJ2-4; D perhaps matches TRBD2 (6 bases). This CDR3 region has 12 residues. The germline V and J ends were trimmed by 4 bases and 8 bases, with 12 bases remaining between them. Looked up from germline, CDR1 is SQVTM and CDR2 is ANQGSEA. The chain's CDR3 is CSVAGRRDIQYF. DNA of the CDR3: TGCAGCGTTGCAGGAAGGAGGGACATTCAGTACTTC. The variable domain in full, completed from reference TRBV29-1 and TRBJ2-4, reads SAVISQKPSRDICQRGTSLTIQCQVDSQVTMMFWYRQQPGQSLTLIATANQGSEATYESGFVIDKFPISRPNLTFSTLTVSNMSPEDSSIYLCSVAGRRDIQYFGAGTRLSVL.

In its sample, this clonotype was seen a few times. The CDR3 reads CASSQIPGRCPEKLFF. The CDR3, as DNA: TGCGCCAGCAGTCAAATCCCGGGACGGTGCCCTGAAAAACTGTTTTTT. The chain has TRBV23-1 and TRBJ1-4; a weak D match, TRBD1 (5 bases). TRBV23-1 is an ORF for which the function is uncertain. The V end lost 2 bases, the J end lost 7 bases, and 17 bases lay between the germline ends. The length of the CDR3 is 16 residues.

About this clonotype itself: At one end, the junction sequence differs from germline, possibly due to a read error. The V call is TRBV12-3 or TRBV12-4, the J call TRBJ1-1; D is undetermined. This CDR3 contains 14 residues. CDR3 coding DNA: TGTGCCAACAGTTCATTTGATACGAACACTGAAGCTTTCTTT. Protein sequence: CANSSFDTNTEAFF.

The rearrangement links TRBV19 to TRBJ2-7, with D perhaps TRBD1 (5 bases). V gave up 6 bases and J gave up 3 bases, with 24 bases separating them. CDR3 length: 17 amino acids. The germline V gene has CDR1 LNHDA and CDR2 SQIVND (reference sequence). The CDR3 DNA follows: TGTGCCAGTAGCATACCTGACAGAGCCAACCTTCACTACGAGCAGTACGTC. Its translation is CASSIPDRANLHYEQYV.

This clonotype was seen a few times. One end of the junction does not line up with germline, which may come from a read error. CDR3 nucleotides: TGTGCCAGCAGTGACTCGGCGAACACTGAAGCTTTCTTT. As protein: CASSDSANTEAFF. J is TRBJ1-1 and V is TRBV6-8; D not resolved. The CDR3 loop spans 13 amino acids. In germline, CDR1 is MNHGY, CDR2 SAAAGT.

This sequence joins TRBV6-5 and TRBJ1-5; the D is unclear. Germline CDR1 is MNHEY and CDR2 is SVGAGI. This CDR3 spans 14 amino acids. V was shortened by 5 bases and J by 7 bases, with 15 bases between the two germline ends. CDR3 protein: CASSPTYQGQPQHF. The CDR3 DNA follows: TGTGCCAGCAGTCCGACATATCAAGGACAGCCCCAGCATTTT.

The genes are TRBV20-1 and TRBJ1-2, with 8 bases fitting TRBD1. The CDR3 length is 16 residues. CDR1 is DFQATT and CDR2 is SNEGSKA in the germline V gene (reference sequence). V shed 4 bases, J shed 3 bases, and the junction held 13 bases outside the gene matches. In nucleotides, the CDR3 is TGCAGTGCTACAAGGTGGGACAGGACATCGCACTATGGCTACACCTTC. The encoded protein is CSATRWDRTSHYGYTF.

V usage is TRBV20-1 and J usage is TRBJ2-3; D call uncertain. Germline CDR1 reads DFQATT; CDR2 reads SNEGSKA (reference sequence). This CDR3 has 14 residues. The V and J ends lost 2 bases and 2 bases respectively, with 11 bases between them. The CDR3 DNA reads TGCAGTGCTAGACTACTATATTCCACAGATACGCAGTATTTT. This gives the protein CSARLLYSTDTQYF.

This clonotype was observed a few times. The chain links TRBV15 to TRBJ2-7; D unclear. Per germline, CDR1 LNHNV and CDR2 YYDKDF (reference sequence). The length of the CDR3 is 15 residues. Trimming took 0 bases from V and 2 from J, leaving 11 bases between them. The CDR3 bases are TGTGCCACCAGCAGAGACCGCGGCCTACCCTACGAGCAGTACGTC. This codes for CATSRDRGLPYEQYV.

The sample holds a few counts of this clonotype. This chain joins TRBV9 and TRBJ1-2; no firm D call. The CDR3 sequence is 14 residues long. Germline loops: CDR1 SGDLS, CDR2 YYNGEE. V was pared by 4 bases and J by 4 bases, with 14 bases between. CDR3 sequence reads: CASSPPGVGYGYTF. CDR3 in DNA: TGTGCCAGCAGCCCCCCCGGGGTAGGCTATGGCTACACCTTC.

V and J are TRBV20-1 and TRBJ1-1; D not certain. V lost 6 bases and J lost 11, with 7 bases in between. Germline V gene lookup returns CDR1 DFQATT and CDR2 SNEGSKA (reference sequence). CDR3 length: 8 residues. The CDR3 spells CSAAGAFF. In DNA form, the CDR3 reads TGCAGTGCCGCCGGGGCTTTCTTT.

The J gene is TRBJ2-3, the V gene TRBV12-3 or TRBV12-4, with D possibly matching TRBD1 (6 bases). This CDR3 has 14 amino acids. Trimming cost V 2 bases and J 2 bases, with 8 bases left between them. The DNA for the CDR3 is TGTGCCAGCAGTTTATACAGGGACACAGATACGCAGTATTTT. Translating gives CASSLYRDTDTQYF.

This clonotype has ten or more counts. The J gene is TRBJ2-3, the V gene TRBV6-1, with TRBD1 identical over 9 bases. V lost 6 bases, J lost 0 bases, and 4 bases stayed unmatched. Germline CDR1 and CDR2: MNHNS and SASEGT. This CDR3 is 15 amino acids long. CDR3 coding DNA: TGTGCCAGCAGCCCTGGACAGGGGAGCACAGATACGCAGTATTTT. Its protein is CASSPGQGSTDTQYF.

This clonotype was observed many times. This rearrangement joins TRBV7-8 to TRBJ2-3; TRBD2 aligns across 11 bases. V was clipped by 1 base and J by 2 bases; unmatched bases: 5. The CDR3 consists of 17 residues. In germline, CDR1 is SGHVS, CDR2 FQNEAQ. The CDR3, as DNA: TGTGCCAGCAGCTTAGACGGGACTAGCGGATCCACAGATACGCAGTATTTT. Protein sequence: CASSLDGTSGSTDTQYF.

Of note for this clonotype: The junction departs from germline at one end; a sequencing error may be responsible. This chain connects TRBV3-1 to TRBJ2-1; 7 bases map to TRBD2. Germline V gene lookup returns CDR1 LGHDT and CDR2 YNNKEL (reference sequence). CDR3 length equals 18 residues. This CDR3 is CTSSEIHPSSGPMSEQFF. The CDR3 nucleotides are TGTACCAGCAGCGAAATCCACCCTTCTAGCGGTCCCATGAGTGAGCAGTTCTTC.

This clonotype was observed many times. The chain couples TRBV4-1 to TRBJ2-5; D is possibly TRBD1 or TRBD2 (5 bases each). Trimming took off 8 bases at V and 1 base at J, with 8 bases between the two ends. The CDR3 has 12 residues. CDR1 is MGHRA, CDR2 YSYEKL, per germline. CDR3 residues: CASSGTQETQYF. CDR3 nucleotide sequence: TGCGCCAGCTCCGGGACCCAAGAGACCCAGTACTTC.

This clonotype was counted only a few times. The genes are TRBV2 and TRBJ2-3; tentatively, D is TRBD2 (5 bases). Germline CDR1 reads SNHLY; CDR2 reads FYNNEI. V was pared by 5 bases and J by 4 bases, with 13 bases between. CDR3 length equals 14 residues. CDR3 in amino acids: CASSTLKAADTQYF. The CDR3 DNA reads as TGTGCCAGCAGTACTCTTAAAGCGGCAGATACGCAGTATTTT.

This clonotype occurred a few times. This chain joins TRBV6-1 and TRBJ2-3; 7 positions agree with TRBD1. Losses at the gene ends were 5 bases for V and 8 bases for J; bases not matched to a gene: 13. Germline-derived CDR1 and CDR2 are MNHNS and SASEGT. This CDR3 spans 15 amino acids. CDR3 amino acids: CASSSPDRNWGTQYF. The CDR3 DNA reads TGTGCCAGCAGTTCCCCGGACAGGAACTGGGGTACGCAGTATTTT.

The V gene is TRBV28, the J gene TRBJ2-7; perhaps TRBD1 as D (5 bases). The CDR3 is 12 amino acids. Trimming stripped 10 bases from V and 0 bases from J, with 10 bases between. The V gene's germline CDR1 is MDHEN and CDR2 SYDVKM. CDR3 sequence reads: CATTDSSYEQYV. CDR3 nucleotide sequence: TGTGCCACTACCGACAGCTCCTACGAGCAGTACGTC.